The rows below give T cell receptor beta chains drawn from one sample of a study of shared clonotypes between healthy human individuals. Generated by immunoSEQ multiplex PCR, the TCRdb table keeps only in-frame clones and is missing some. The repertoire consists of 800,000 to 950,000 clones, with about 97% occurring once and the leading ten covering around 0.21%. The specimen sequenced was naive CD8+ T cells sorted from blood. Receptors originate from a man aged 30-40 years in good health. Each CDR3 is given with its conserved first and last residue. D genes are given only for firm matches. Clone size, where shown, is once, few, many, or a class for clones that have expanded.

CASSYVQGVNTEAFF	NA	TRBD1	TRBV6-5	TRBJ1-1
CASSQGLAGMVGSYEQYF	NA	TRBD2	TRBV4-1	TRBJ2-7
CASKPRSNYGYTF	NA	NA	TRBV28	TRBJ1-2
CASSRSRATNEKLFF	NA	NA	TRBV7-9	TRBJ1-4
CASSYLGYLGEQFF	NA	NA	TRBV28	TRBJ2-1
CASSLGFTGQGWETQYF	NA	NA	TRBV7-2	TRBJ2-5
CASDGTTGANVLTF	NA	NA	TRBV2	TRBJ2-6
CASSLLAGPTYEQYF	NA	TRBD2	TRBV5-4	TRBJ2-7
CAEQGRPSDSNQPQHF	NA	TRBD1	TRBV10-3	TRBJ1-5
CASSEDGNSGNTIYF	NA	NA	TRBV9	TRBJ1-3
CASSYSGTGGYEQYF	NA	TRBD1	TRBV27	TRBJ2-7
CASRDRQPKNIQYF	once	NA	TRBV2	TRBJ2-4
CASSESTYFYEQYF	few	NA	TRBV10-2	TRBJ2-7
CASSADRSYEQYF	NA	NA	TRBV5-1	TRBJ2-7
CASSAAPASVYNEQFF	once	NA	TRBV6-1	TRBJ2-1
CASSLDLGQGISSGYTF	NA	NA	TRBV7-2	TRBJ1-2
CASSLEYEQYF	few	NA	TRBV7-9	TRBJ2-7
CASSFWTGGAGTEAFF	NA	TRBD1	TRBV27	TRBJ1-1
CASSLVGVAYEQYF	NA	NA	TRBV11-2	TRBJ2-7
CASSGRQEDKNEQFF	NA	NA	TRBV4-1	TRBJ2-1
CSVEGGEGKNNEQFF	NA	TRBD2	TRBV29-1	TRBJ2-1
CASSLVPGTSGITDTQYF	NA	TRBD2	TRBV11-2	TRBJ2-3
CARSLETGEQDNEQFF	NA	TRBD1	TRBV5-3	TRBJ2-1
CASRDPGLNPYEQYF	NA	NA	TRBV5-4	TRBJ2-7
CSVVRASTDTQYF	NA	NA	TRBV29-1	TRBJ2-3
CASSSDRGDEQYF	NA	TRBD1	TRBV19	TRBJ2-7
CASSWVWTGGRVDTQYF	once	TRBD1	TRBV27	TRBJ2-3
CASSESTGIKNIQYF	NA	NA	TRBV25-1	TRBJ2-4
CASSLEASSGSLEQFF	NA	TRBD2	TRBV4-1	TRBJ2-1
CASSHFTNQPNEKLFF	NA	NA	TRBV4-3	TRBJ1-4
CASSLHATYEQYF	NA	NA	TRBV11-2	TRBJ2-7
CASSPPVAGQNEQFF	NA	NA	TRBV11-3	TRBJ2-1
CASSERTGGKETQYF	NA	TRBD1	TRBV5-4	TRBJ2-5
CASSQDLGSSGSAYNEQFF	NA	TRBD2	TRBV4-3	TRBJ2-1
CASTLLAGAPNEQFF	NA	TRBD2	TRBV6-1	TRBJ2-1
CASSLSGNTIYF	NA	NA	TRBV7-9	TRBJ1-3
CSVTHSFEAFF	NA	NA	TRBV29-1	TRBJ1-1
CASTALGTSASSYEQYF	NA	TRBD2	TRBV2	TRBJ2-7
CASSRGGASQPQHF	NA	NA	TRBV9	TRBJ1-5
CASSYSPVLPPDRPTEAFF	NA	TRBD1	TRBV11-3	TRBJ1-1
CASSLVIAVDTQYF	NA	NA	TRBV11-2	TRBJ2-3